This T cell receptor beta chain was captured in a study of T cell repertoires in cytomegalovirus infection. Germline V CDR1 and CDR2: MDHEN, SYDVKM. V lost 3 bases, J lost 5 bases, and 8 bases stayed unmatched. CDR3 size: 15 residues. Turning to this clonotype: Its target is not known.

One entry per CDR3 protein, called by TCRdb with MiXCR from the reads. The table shows around 770,000 distinct CDR3 sequences, with around 29% occurring only once. The sample was cultured CD8+ T cells from PBMCs, taken from culture after CMV antigen stimulation. The TCR sequence derives from a human donor in good health (CMV status not recorded). Some clones in this sample may be carry-over from other donors' samples. The chain is built from TRBV28 and TRBJ2-5; 8 positions match TRBD2. The CDR3 DNA is TGTGCCAGCAGTTTCGGGGGGGGCCTGGCGGAGACCCAGTACTTC. Residues: CASSFGGGLAETQYF.